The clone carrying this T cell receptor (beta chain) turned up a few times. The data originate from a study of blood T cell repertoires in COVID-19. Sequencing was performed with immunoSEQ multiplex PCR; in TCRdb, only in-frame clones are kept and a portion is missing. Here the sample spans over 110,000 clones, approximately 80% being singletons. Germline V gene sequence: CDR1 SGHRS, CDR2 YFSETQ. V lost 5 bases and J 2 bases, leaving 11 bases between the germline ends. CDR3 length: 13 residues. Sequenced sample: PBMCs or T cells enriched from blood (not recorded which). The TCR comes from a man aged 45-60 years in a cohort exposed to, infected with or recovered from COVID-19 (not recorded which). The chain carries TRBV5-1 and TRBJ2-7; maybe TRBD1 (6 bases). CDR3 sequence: CASRQGFPYEQYF. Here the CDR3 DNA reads TGCGCCAGCAGACAGGGCTTCCCCTACGAGCAGTACTTC.